A selection of T cell receptor beta chains follows, all from one sample in a study of control samples from healthy donors and cancer patients. The repertoire was sequenced with immunoSEQ multiplex PCR; TCRdb's copy has only in-frame clones and lacks some. This sample has 75,000 to 100,000 clones; 82% occur once, and the top ten carry more than 1.5%. The specimen sequenced was blood. The receptors shown here come from a man between 60 and 75 years old in good health. Each CDR3 is given with its conserved first and last residue. The D gene is left open where the match is weak. Clone size, where shown, is once, few, many, or a class for clones that have expanded.

j_call: TRBJ1-1; d_call: .; v_call: TRBV5-1; clone_size: .; cdr3_nt: TGCGCCAGCAGAGTCGACGGCATGAACACTGAAGCTTTCTTT; cdr3_aa: CASRVDGMNTEAFF
j_call: TRBJ2-1; d_call: TRBD2; v_call: TRBV11-2; clone_size: .; cdr3_nt: TGTGCCAGCAGCTTACTACCGAGGACTAGCGGGAGACATAATGAGCAGTTCTTC; cdr3_aa: CASSLLPRTSGRHNEQFF
j_call: TRBJ2-5; d_call: TRBD1; v_call: TRBV7-7; clone_size: .; cdr3_nt: TGTGCCAGCAGCGCCGACAGGGGGGAGACCCAGTACTTC; cdr3_aa: CASSADRGETQYF
j_call: TRBJ2-3; d_call: TRBD2; v_call: TRBV29-1; clone_size: .; cdr3_nt: TGCAGCGTTGAAGTCCGGGGGGTGGTGGAGGGAGGGGCCACAGATACGCAGTATTTT; cdr3_aa: CSVEVRGVVEGGATDTQYF
j_call: TRBJ2-1; d_call: TRBD1; v_call: TRBV7-6; clone_size: .; cdr3_nt: TGTGCCAGCAGCCTTTCCCGGGACAGGGGTACGAGCAATGAGCAGTTCTTC; cdr3_aa: CASSLSRDRGTSNEQFF
j_call: TRBJ1-6; d_call: .; v_call: TRBV5-6; clone_size: .; cdr3_nt: TGTGCCAGCAGCTTTGGGGGATACTATAATTCACCCCTCCACTTT; cdr3_aa: CASSFGGYYNSPLHF
j_call: TRBJ1-4; d_call: .; v_call: TRBV6-6; clone_size: .; cdr3_nt: TGTGCCAGCAGTTACTCCGAGGCCCCAAGGAATGAAAAACTGTTTTTT; cdr3_aa: CASSYSEAPRNEKLFF
j_call: TRBJ2-3; d_call: .; v_call: TRBV7-9; clone_size: .; cdr3_nt: TGTGCCAGCAGCTTAGTGGGTGCTAGCACAGATACGCAGTATTTT; cdr3_aa: CASSLVGASTDTQYF
j_call: TRBJ2-2; d_call: .; v_call: TRBV6-2/TRBV6-3; clone_size: .; cdr3_nt: TGTGCCAGCAGCCCTAACTCTAGATCAAGGGGCACCGGGGAGCTGTTTTTT; cdr3_aa: CASSPNSRSRGTGELFF
j_call: TRBJ1-5; d_call: .; v_call: TRBV12-3/TRBV12-4; clone_size: .; cdr3_nt: TGTGCCAGCAGTTCAGGGCTTCAGCCCCAGCATTTT; cdr3_aa: CASSSGLQPQHF
j_call: TRBJ1-1; d_call: .; v_call: TRBV19; clone_size: once; cdr3_nt: TGTGCCAGTATATCGTTGGAGTACACTGAAGCTTTCTTT; cdr3_aa: CASISLEYTEAFF
j_call: TRBJ1-5; d_call: TRBD1; v_call: TRBV19; clone_size: few; cdr3_nt: TGTGCCAGTAGTACGGGACAGGGGGCTCAGCCCCAGCATTTT; cdr3_aa: CASSTGQGAQPQHF
j_call: TRBJ2-5; d_call: .; v_call: TRBV4-1; clone_size: .; cdr3_nt: TGCGCCAGCAGCCGAAGGAAGGGAGGTGAGACCCAGTACTTC; cdr3_aa: CASSRRKGGETQYF
j_call: TRBJ2-5; d_call: .; v_call: TRBV5-1; clone_size: .; cdr3_nt: TGCGCCAGCAGCTTGGTAGAGACCCAGTACTTC; cdr3_aa: CASSLVETQYF
j_call: TRBJ2-2; d_call: .; v_call: TRBV4-1; clone_size: .; cdr3_nt: TGCGCCAGCAGCCTCCCTTGGGCAGCGAACACCGGGGAGCTGTTTTTT; cdr3_aa: CASSLPWAANTGELFF
j_call: TRBJ2-2; d_call: TRBD1; v_call: TRBV2; clone_size: .; cdr3_nt: TGTGCCAGCATTAGGGACAGGGGGCGCGTCGGGAACACCGGGGAGCTGTTTTTT; cdr3_aa: CASIRDRGRVGNTGELFF
j_call: TRBJ2-7; d_call: TRBD2; v_call: TRBV5-5; clone_size: few; cdr3_nt: TGTGCCAGCAGCTTCGGGGGGGCCGGCTGGCAGTACTTC; cdr3_aa: CASSFGGAGWQYF
j_call: TRBJ1-1; d_call: TRBD1; v_call: TRBV19; clone_size: .; cdr3_nt: TGTGCCAGTAGGACCGGGACAGCGAACACTGAAGCTTTCTTT; cdr3_aa: CASRTGTANTEAFF
j_call: TRBJ1-1; d_call: TRBD1; v_call: TRBV5-1; clone_size: .; cdr3_nt: TGCGCCAGCAGCCGCAGGACAGGGAACACTGAAGCTTTCTTT; cdr3_aa: CASSRRTGNTEAFF
j_call: TRBJ2-7; d_call: .; v_call: TRBV5-4; clone_size: .; cdr3_nt: TGTGCCAGCAGCTTGGAGGTTAGCTCCTACGAGCAGTACTTC; cdr3_aa: CASSLEVSSYEQYF
j_call: TRBJ2-1; d_call: .; v_call: TRBV7-6; clone_size: .; cdr3_nt: TGTGCCAGCAGCTTAGCGGGGACTTCCAATGAGCAGTTCTTC; cdr3_aa: CASSLAGTSNEQFF
j_call: TRBJ2-2; d_call: .; v_call: TRBV28; clone_size: .; cdr3_nt: TGTGCCAGCAACAGCCGTAACACCGGGGAGCTGTTTTTT; cdr3_aa: CASNSRNTGELFF
j_call: TRBJ2-3; d_call: .; v_call: TRBV28; clone_size: .; cdr3_nt: TGTGCCAGCAGTTTAGCGGGGCAGGGCTCCCAGTATTTT; cdr3_aa: CASSLAGQGSQYF
j_call: TRBJ2-3; d_call: .; v_call: TRBV12-5; clone_size: .; cdr3_nt: TGTGCTAGTGGTTTGGTCAGGGGAACTTCAGATACGCAGTATTTT; cdr3_aa: CASGLVRGTSDTQYF
j_call: TRBJ2-7; d_call: TRBD1; v_call: TRBV29-1; clone_size: .; cdr3_nt: TGCAGCGTCCGACAGGGACCTTTGTACGAGCAGTACTTC; cdr3_aa: CSVRQGPLYEQYF
j_call: TRBJ2-5; d_call: TRBD1; v_call: TRBV7-8; clone_size: .; cdr3_nt: TGTGCCAGCAGCCGATCCATCAGGGGGACCGGCAGGGTCGGAGAGACCCAGTACTTC; cdr3_aa: CASSRSIRGTGRVGETQYF
j_call: TRBJ1-4; d_call: TRBD1; v_call: TRBV30; clone_size: .; cdr3_nt: TGTGCCTGGAGCTTCGGACAGGGATTGGAAAAACTGTTTTTT; cdr3_aa: CAWSFGQGLEKLFF
j_call: TRBJ2-7; d_call: .; v_call: TRBV12-3/TRBV12-4; clone_size: .; cdr3_nt: TGTGCCAGCAGTTTCCAGGGAAACGAGCAGTACTTC; cdr3_aa: CASSFQGNEQYF
j_call: TRBJ2-5; d_call: .; v_call: TRBV2; clone_size: .; cdr3_nt: TGTGCCAGCAGTCCCTTGAGCCAAGAGACCCAGTACTTC; cdr3_aa: CASSPLSQETQYF
j_call: TRBJ2-3; d_call: TRBD2; v_call: TRBV5-1; clone_size: once; cdr3_nt: TGCGCCAGCAGCCCGGTGGGACTAGCGGGATCCCTTAGCACAGATACGCAGTATTTT; cdr3_aa: CASSPVGLAGSLSTDTQYF
j_call: TRBJ2-1; d_call: .; v_call: TRBV5-1; clone_size: .; cdr3_nt: TGCGCCAGCAGCTTGGCCACGGCGGCAAAAGGTAAAAATGAGCAGTTCTTC; cdr3_aa: CASSLATAAKGKNEQFF
j_call: TRBJ1-6; d_call: TRBD1; v_call: TRBV7-6; clone_size: .; cdr3_nt: TGTGCCAGCAGCTTAGGGGACAGGGGAAGCTCACCCCTCCACTTT; cdr3_aa: CASSLGDRGSSPLHF
j_call: TRBJ1-5; d_call: .; v_call: TRBV23-1; clone_size: .; cdr3_nt: TGCGCCAGCAGTCAATCTCGGCCTTCCGAAACAACGCCCCAGCATTTT; cdr3_aa: CASSQSRPSETTPQHF
j_call: TRBJ2-2; d_call: .; v_call: TRBV16; clone_size: .; cdr3_nt: TGTGCCAGCAGCCAATCGCGGGGAAGGGATACCGGGGAGCTGTTTTTT; cdr3_aa: CASSQSRGRDTGELFF
j_call: TRBJ2-1; d_call: .; v_call: TRBV19; clone_size: once; cdr3_nt: TGTGCCACCAGACAGGGAGGTGAGCAGTTCTTC; cdr3_aa: CATRQGGEQFF
j_call: TRBJ2-7; d_call: .; v_call: TRBV7-8; clone_size: .; cdr3_nt: TGTGCCAGCAGCTTGAGGTCAAGCTCCTACGAGCAGTACTTC; cdr3_aa: CASSLRSSSYEQYF
j_call: TRBJ2-1; d_call: .; v_call: TRBV6-5; clone_size: .; cdr3_nt: TGTGCCAGCAGTTTAGCGGAAGGGGGATACAATGAGCAGTTCTTC; cdr3_aa: CASSLAEGGYNEQFF
j_call: TRBJ1-1; d_call: .; v_call: TRBV6-5; clone_size: .; cdr3_nt: TGTGCCAGCACTAGACGGGCAGGAGGCACTGAAGCTTTCTTT; cdr3_aa: CASTRRAGGTEAFF
j_call: TRBJ1-6; d_call: .; v_call: TRBV6-5; clone_size: few; cdr3_nt: TGTGCCAGCGCTGGCGGGGGATCACCCCTCCACTTT; cdr3_aa: CASAGGGSPLHF
j_call: TRBJ2-1; d_call: .; v_call: TRBV11-2; clone_size: .; cdr3_nt: TGTGCCAGCAGCCCGCGAGCAAGGGCGGACAATGAGCAGTTCTTC; cdr3_aa: CASSPRARADNEQFF
j_call: TRBJ1-6; d_call: TRBD1; v_call: TRBV6-4; clone_size: .; cdr3_nt: TGTGCCAGCCGCTCGGGACAGGGGGGGAATTCACCCCTCCACTTT; cdr3_aa: CASRSGQGGNSPLHF
j_call: TRBJ1-1; d_call: TRBD1; v_call: TRBV5-1; clone_size: .; cdr3_nt: TGCGCCAGCAGCTTGGATGACAGGGGGACGCGTGGTGAAGCTTTCTTT; cdr3_aa: CASSLDDRGTRGEAFF
j_call: TRBJ1-1; d_call: TRBD1; v_call: TRBV9; clone_size: few; cdr3_nt: TGTGCCAGCAGCGTAGTAGGACAGGGCACTGAAGCTTTCTTT; cdr3_aa: CASSVVGQGTEAFF
j_call: TRBJ1-5; d_call: .; v_call: TRBV27; clone_size: few; cdr3_nt: TGTGCCAGCAGTTTTACAAATCAGCCCCAGCATTTT; cdr3_aa: CASSFTNQPQHF
j_call: TRBJ1-5; d_call: .; v_call: TRBV28; clone_size: few; cdr3_nt: TGTGCCAGCAGAGACGACCATAGCAATCAGCCCCAGCATTTT; cdr3_aa: CASRDDHSNQPQHF
j_call: TRBJ2-5; d_call: TRBD2; v_call: TRBV28; clone_size: .; cdr3_nt: TGTGCCAGCAGTCCCCCCGGACTAGTACAAGAGACCCAGTACTTC; cdr3_aa: CASSPPGLVQETQYF
j_call: TRBJ2-5; d_call: .; v_call: TRBV6-5; clone_size: .; cdr3_nt: TGTGCCAGCAGTTACTATACGAGGGAGACCCAGTACTTC; cdr3_aa: CASSYYTRETQYF
j_call: TRBJ1-6; d_call: .; v_call: TRBV18; clone_size: .; cdr3_nt: TGTGCCAGCTCACCTCACAGACAGGCCGGGTCACCCCTCCACTTT; cdr3_aa: CASSPHRQAGSPLHF
j_call: TRBJ2-3; d_call: TRBD1; v_call: TRBV18; clone_size: .; cdr3_nt: TGTGCCAGCTCACCTCGGACAGGGGGCACAGATACGCAGTATTTT; cdr3_aa: CASSPRTGGTDTQYF
j_call: TRBJ1-5; d_call: .; v_call: TRBV7-9; clone_size: .; cdr3_nt: TGTGCCAGCAGCTTAGCGGTGGGGAATCAGCCCCAGCATTTT; cdr3_aa: CASSLAVGNQPQHF
j_call: TRBJ1-5; d_call: TRBD1; v_call: TRBV7-9; clone_size: .; cdr3_nt: TGTGCCAGCAGCCCCGGACAGGGCAATCAGCCCCAGCATTTT; cdr3_aa: CASSPGQGNQPQHF
j_call: TRBJ2-7; d_call: .; v_call: TRBV12-5; clone_size: once; cdr3_nt: TGTGCTAGTGGTTTGGTACTCGAGCAGTACTTC; cdr3_aa: CASGLVLEQYF
j_call: TRBJ1-2; d_call: .; v_call: TRBV9; clone_size: .; cdr3_nt: TGTGCCAGCAGCGTAGATAATATCGGTGGCTACACCTTC; cdr3_aa: CASSVDNIGGYTF
j_call: TRBJ2-1; d_call: .; v_call: TRBV5-1; clone_size: .; cdr3_nt: TGCGCCAGCAGCTTCGGACAGGGAGGGCACAATGAGCAGTTCTTC; cdr3_aa: CASSFGQGGHNEQFF
j_call: TRBJ2-7; d_call: .; v_call: TRBV11-2; clone_size: .; cdr3_nt: TGTGCCAGCAGCGCCACCTACGAGCAGTACTTC; cdr3_aa: CASSATYEQYF
j_call: TRBJ2-2; d_call: TRBD2; v_call: TRBV10-3; clone_size: .; cdr3_nt: TGTGCCATCAGAGACGGGAGGGAGACCGGGGAGCTGTTTTTT; cdr3_aa: CAIRDGRETGELFF
j_call: TRBJ2-7; d_call: .; v_call: TRBV5-6; clone_size: .; cdr3_nt: TGTGCCAGCAGCCTATCCTCCAGGGGCTACGAGCAGTACTTC; cdr3_aa: CASSLSSRGYEQYF
j_call: TRBJ1-1; d_call: .; v_call: TRBV5-5; clone_size: .; cdr3_nt: TGTGCCAGCAGCTTGGGGGAATTAGCTTTCTTT; cdr3_aa: CASSLGELAFF
j_call: TRBJ2-7; d_call: TRBD2; v_call: TRBV9; clone_size: .; cdr3_nt: TGTGCCAGCAGCCCCAGTTGGCGGGGGGGGGAGCAGTACTTC; cdr3_aa: CASSPSWRGGEQYF
j_call: TRBJ2-2; d_call: .; v_call: TRBV24-1; clone_size: .; cdr3_nt: TGTGCCACCAGTCCCCCTGGACATTCGGCCCAGAACACCGGGGAGCTGTTTTTT; cdr3_aa: CATSPPGHSAQNTGELFF